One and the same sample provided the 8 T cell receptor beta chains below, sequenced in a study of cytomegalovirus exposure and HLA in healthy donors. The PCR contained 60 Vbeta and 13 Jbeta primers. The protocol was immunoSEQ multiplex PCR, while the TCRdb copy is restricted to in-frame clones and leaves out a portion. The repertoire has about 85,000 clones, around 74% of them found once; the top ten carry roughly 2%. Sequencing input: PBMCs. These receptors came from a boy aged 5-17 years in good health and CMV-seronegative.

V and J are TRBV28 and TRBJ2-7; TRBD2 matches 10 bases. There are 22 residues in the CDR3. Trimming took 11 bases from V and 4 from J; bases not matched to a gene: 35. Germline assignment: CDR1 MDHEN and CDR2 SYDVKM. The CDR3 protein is CAQNRPPSGGQREGPKFYEQYF. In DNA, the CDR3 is TGTGCCCAGAACCGACCCCCTTCAGGAGGTCAGCGGGAGGGCCCGAAGTTTTACGAGCAGTACTTC.

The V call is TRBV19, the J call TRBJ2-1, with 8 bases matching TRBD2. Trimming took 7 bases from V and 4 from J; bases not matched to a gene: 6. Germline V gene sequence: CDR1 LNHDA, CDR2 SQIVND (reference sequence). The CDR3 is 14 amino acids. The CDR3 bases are TGTGCCAGTACTCGGGAGGGCCGATACAATGAGCAGTTCTTC. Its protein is CASTREGRYNEQFF.

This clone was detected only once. CDR3 bases: TGTGCCTGGAGGACAGGGACCATCACTGAAGCTTTCTTT. Its protein product is CAWRTGTITEAFF. The rearrangement joins TRBV30 to TRBJ1-1; 7 nucleotides agree with TRBD1. Germline trimming cut 3 bases from V and 4 bases from J; bases unmatched to any gene: 5. CDR1 is GTSNPN and CDR2 is SVGIG in the germline V gene (reference sequence). CDR3 length: 13 residues.

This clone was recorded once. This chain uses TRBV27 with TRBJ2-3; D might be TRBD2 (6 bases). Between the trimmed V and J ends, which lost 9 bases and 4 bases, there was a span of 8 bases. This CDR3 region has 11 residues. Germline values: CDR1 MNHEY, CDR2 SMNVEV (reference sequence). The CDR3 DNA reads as TGTGCCAGGGAGGGACCAGATACGCAGTATTTT. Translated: CAREGPDTQYF.

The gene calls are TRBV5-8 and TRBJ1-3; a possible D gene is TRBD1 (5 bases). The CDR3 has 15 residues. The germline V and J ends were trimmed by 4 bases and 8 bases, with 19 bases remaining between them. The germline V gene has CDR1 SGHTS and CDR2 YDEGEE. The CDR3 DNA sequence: TGTGCCAGCAGCGCCTCGGGACTCCCTTGGGACACCATATATTTT. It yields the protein CASSASGLPWDTIYF. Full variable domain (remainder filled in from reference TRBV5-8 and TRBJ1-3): EAGVTQSPTHLIKTRGQQATLRCSPISGHTSVYWYQQALGLGLQFLLWYDEGEERNRGNFPPRFSGRQFPNYSSELNVNALELEDSALYLCASSASGLPWDTIYFGEGSWLTVV.

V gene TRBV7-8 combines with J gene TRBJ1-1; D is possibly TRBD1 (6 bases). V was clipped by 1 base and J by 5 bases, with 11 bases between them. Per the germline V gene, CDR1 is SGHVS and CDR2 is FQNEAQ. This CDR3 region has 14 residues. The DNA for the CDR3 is TGTGCCAGCAGCTTAGGAGGGGGTAGGACTGAAGCTTTCTTT. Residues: CASSLGGGRTEAFF.

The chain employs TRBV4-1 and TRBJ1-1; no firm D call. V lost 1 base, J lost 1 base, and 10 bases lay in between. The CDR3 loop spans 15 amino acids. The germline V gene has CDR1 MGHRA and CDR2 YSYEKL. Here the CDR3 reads CASSQVPVPNTEAFF. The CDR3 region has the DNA TGCGCCAGCAGCCAAGTTCCAGTACCGAACACTGAAGCTTTCTTT.

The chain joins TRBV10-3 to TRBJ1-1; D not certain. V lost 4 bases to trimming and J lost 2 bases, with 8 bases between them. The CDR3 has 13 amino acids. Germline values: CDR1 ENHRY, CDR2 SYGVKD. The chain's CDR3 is CAISARGNTEAFF. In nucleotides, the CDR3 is TGTGCCATCAGTGCCCGGGGTAACACTGAAGCTTTCTTT.